Listed below are T cell receptor beta chains from one sample, sequenced in a study of T cell repertoires in cytomegalovirus infection. TCRdb re-analysed the reads in MiXCR, keeping a single row per CDR3 protein. The table lists around 260,000 distinct CDR3 sequences, around 9% of them singletons. The material sequenced was PBMCs. These receptors were obtained from a human donor in good health (CMV status not recorded). Some clones in this sample may be carry-over from other donors' samples. Both conserved end residues are part of each CDR3. Each record gives: V gene, J gene, clone size, D gene, CDR3 DNA, CDR3 protein. A D gene is named only where the DNA matches it firmly. Clone sizes are given selectively: once, few, many, or a class where the clone is expanded.

v_gene: TRBV29-1; j_gene: TRBJ2-5; abundance: few; d_gene: TRBD1; CDR3nt: TGCAGCGTTTCGGGAACCCGAGACAGGGGAGAGCAAGAGACCCAGTACTTC; CDR3aa: CSVSGTRDRGEQETQYF
v_gene: TRBV7-2; j_gene: TRBJ1-5; abundance: many; d_gene: -; CDR3nt: TGTGCCAGCAGCGACGACAGGAATCAGCCCCAGCATTTT; CDR3aa: CASSDDRNQPQHF
v_gene: TRBV6-5; j_gene: TRBJ2-1; abundance: many; d_gene: TRBD2; CDR3nt: TGTGCCAGCAGTTACAACGTAGCGGGACAAGGATACAATGAGCAGTTCTTC; CDR3aa: CASSYNVAGQGYNEQFF
v_gene: TRBV7-8; j_gene: TRBJ2-7; abundance: many; d_gene: -; CDR3nt: TGTGCCAGCAGCTTAGGTCAGGAAGTGCAACTCTACGAGCAGTACTTC; CDR3aa: CASSLGQEVQLYEQYF
v_gene: TRBV12-3/TRBV12-4; j_gene: TRBJ1-1; abundance: few; d_gene: TRBD1; CDR3nt: TGTGCCAGCAGTCCGGACAGGCAGGGGGGGACTGAAGCTTTCTTT; CDR3aa: CASSPDRQGGTEAFF
v_gene: TRBV19; j_gene: TRBJ2-3; abundance: -; d_gene: -; CDR3nt: TGTGCCAGTAGCCATGAGGCGACTAGCACAGATACGCAGTATTTT; CDR3aa: CASSHEATSTDTQYF
v_gene: TRBV20-1; j_gene: TRBJ1-2; abundance: -; d_gene: TRBD1; CDR3nt: TGCAGTGCTAGAAAAGAGACGTCAGGGGGCCGCTACACCTTC; CDR3aa: CSARKETSGGRYTF
v_gene: TRBV5-1; j_gene: TRBJ1-4; abundance: few; d_gene: TRBD1; CDR3nt: TGCGCCAGCAGCTTGGAGGGGGCGAGTGCTAATGAAAAACTGTTTTTT; CDR3aa: CASSLEGASANEKLFF
v_gene: TRBV7-2; j_gene: TRBJ2-1; abundance: many; d_gene: TRBD2; CDR3nt: TGTGCCAGCAGTTATAGCGGGAGGCTCAATTATGAGCAGTTCTTC; CDR3aa: CASSYSGRLNYEQFF
v_gene: TRBV30; j_gene: TRBJ1-2; abundance: -; d_gene: -; CDR3nt: TGTGCCTGGAGTGTAAATGAGATACATGGCTACACCTTC; CDR3aa: CAWSVNEIHGYTF
v_gene: TRBV7-2; j_gene: TRBJ2-3; abundance: few; d_gene: -; CDR3nt: TGTGCCAGCAGCTTGGGACTCGGGACCCACACAGATACGCAGTATTTT; CDR3aa: CASSLGLGTHTDTQYF
v_gene: TRBV7-2; j_gene: TRBJ2-3; abundance: many; d_gene: -; CDR3nt: TGTGCCAGCAGCTTACGTTCTGGGAGAGCTACAGATACGCAGTATTTT; CDR3aa: CASSLRSGRATDTQYF
v_gene: TRBV5-1; j_gene: TRBJ2-2; abundance: -; d_gene: -; CDR3nt: TGCGCCAGCAGCCGTAGGGGGGACACCGGGGAGCTGTTTTTT; CDR3aa: CASSRRGDTGELFF
v_gene: TRBV5-1; j_gene: TRBJ2-3; abundance: -; d_gene: -; CDR3nt: TGCGCCAGCAGCTTCTGGGCGGAAAGCAGCACAGATACGCAGTATTTT; CDR3aa: CASSFWAESSTDTQYF
v_gene: TRBV7-2; j_gene: TRBJ1-4; abundance: few; d_gene: -; CDR3nt: TGTGCCAGCAGCTTAGTAACGTTCGCAACTAATGAAAAACTGTTTTTT; CDR3aa: CASSLVTFATNEKLFF
v_gene: TRBV20-1; j_gene: TRBJ2-7; abundance: many; d_gene: TRBD1; CDR3nt: TGCAGTGCCAGAGAGGGGACAGGGTACGAGCAGTACTTC; CDR3aa: CSAREGTGYEQYF
v_gene: TRBV9; j_gene: TRBJ1-1; abundance: few; d_gene: -; CDR3nt: TGTGCCAGCAGCGTAGCTGGGAACACTGAAGCTTTCTTT; CDR3aa: CASSVAGNTEAFF
v_gene: TRBV7-2; j_gene: TRBJ2-2; abundance: many; d_gene: -; CDR3nt: TGTGCCAGCAGTTCGACAGGTGGCGGGGAGCTGTTTTTT; CDR3aa: CASSSTGGGELFF
v_gene: TRBV7-9; j_gene: TRBJ1-2; abundance: -; d_gene: TRBD1; CDR3nt: TGTGCCAGCAGCTTAATAGGACAGGGGACGGATGGCTACACCTTC; CDR3aa: CASSLIGQGTDGYTF
v_gene: TRBV7-2; j_gene: TRBJ2-1; abundance: few; d_gene: -; CDR3nt: TGTGCCAGCAGCTTAGTTCCCCGGGGCGCGAGGGACAATGAGCAGTTCTTC; CDR3aa: CASSLVPRGARDNEQFF
v_gene: TRBV28; j_gene: TRBJ2-2; abundance: few; d_gene: TRBD2; CDR3nt: TGTGCCAGCAGCCGGACTAGTCGAGGGGAGCTGTTTTTT; CDR3aa: CASSRTSRGELFF
v_gene: TRBV6-2/TRBV6-3; j_gene: TRBJ1-5; abundance: many; d_gene: TRBD1; CDR3nt: TGTGCCAGCAGCCGCAGGGGGACGATGGAGCCCCAGCATTTT; CDR3aa: CASSRRGTMEPQHF
v_gene: TRBV7-2; j_gene: TRBJ1-3; abundance: few; d_gene: -; CDR3nt: TGTGCCAGCAGCGAGGACGCTCTCTCTGGAAACACCATATATTTT; CDR3aa: CASSEDALSGNTIYF
v_gene: TRBV11-2; j_gene: TRBJ1-1; abundance: many; d_gene: -; CDR3nt: TGTGCCAGCAGCCCGAGATGGAGGGGTGTCACTGAAGCTTTCTTT; CDR3aa: CASSPRWRGVTEAFF
v_gene: TRBV19; j_gene: TRBJ2-5; abundance: few; d_gene: -; CDR3nt: TGTGCCAGTAGTATTGGAACAGCCGAGACCCAGTACTTC; CDR3aa: CASSIGTAETQYF
v_gene: TRBV12-3/TRBV12-4; j_gene: TRBJ2-4; abundance: many; d_gene: TRBD2; CDR3nt: TGTGCCAGCAGCCCCCGGACTAGAGCGAACATTCAGTACTTC; CDR3aa: CASSPRTRANIQYF
v_gene: TRBV7-2; j_gene: TRBJ1-2; abundance: many; d_gene: -; CDR3nt: TGTGCCAGCAGCTTAGCGGGTTATGGAGGCTACACCTTC; CDR3aa: CASSLAGYGGYTF
v_gene: TRBV7-9; j_gene: TRBJ2-5; abundance: -; d_gene: -; CDR3nt: TGTGCCAGCAACCCCCAGGCTACTCAAGAGACCCAGTACTTC; CDR3aa: CASNPQATQETQYF
v_gene: TRBV7-2; j_gene: TRBJ2-7; abundance: many; d_gene: -; CDR3nt: TGTGCCAGCAGCCCAGGACAGTTAGGCTACGAGCAGTACTTC; CDR3aa: CASSPGQLGYEQYF
v_gene: TRBV12-3/TRBV12-4; j_gene: TRBJ1-2; abundance: -; d_gene: -; CDR3nt: TGTGCCAGCAGTTTAGCGCTGGGCAGGGGAGACGGCTACACCTTC; CDR3aa: CASSLALGRGDGYTF
v_gene: TRBV7-9; j_gene: TRBJ2-2; abundance: few; d_gene: TRBD2; CDR3nt: TGTGCCAGCGCATCAGGGACTAGCGGGACGGTCGGGGAGCTGTTTTTT; CDR3aa: CASASGTSGTVGELFF
v_gene: TRBV7-2; j_gene: TRBJ2-1; abundance: many; d_gene: TRBD1; CDR3nt: TGTGCCAGCAGCCACCCTTCCGGGACAGCCAACTACAATGAGCAGTTCTTC; CDR3aa: CASSHPSGTANYNEQFF
v_gene: TRBV7-8; j_gene: TRBJ1-1; abundance: many; d_gene: -; CDR3nt: TGTGCCAGCAGCCCTCGGGGCAGGGGTTATCAGGATGAAGCTTTCTTT; CDR3aa: CASSPRGRGYQDEAFF
v_gene: TRBV20-1; j_gene: TRBJ2-2; abundance: few; d_gene: TRBD1; CDR3nt: TGCAGTGCTAGAATACGACAGGGGGGGACCGGGGAGCTGTTTTTT; CDR3aa: CSARIRQGGTGELFF
v_gene: TRBV12-3/TRBV12-4; j_gene: TRBJ1-1; abundance: many; d_gene: -; CDR3nt: TGTGCCAGCAGTTTAACGGTGGTCACTGAAGCTTTCTTT; CDR3aa: CASSLTVVTEAFF
v_gene: TRBV18; j_gene: TRBJ2-7; abundance: many; d_gene: TRBD1; CDR3nt: TGTGCCAGCTCCCAGACAGGGAGAGTCTCCTACGAGCAGTACTTC; CDR3aa: CASSQTGRVSYEQYF